These 20 T cell receptor beta chains originate from one sample sequenced in a study of blood T cells in healthy people across ages. Alongside a J-beta primer mix, a sample-barcoded 5' primer served in a second PCR lasting 7 to 11 cycles. TCRdb re-derived calls from the 5' RACE reads in MiXCR, one entry per CDR3 protein. Of about 690,000 distinct CDR3 sequences in the sample, 40% to 45% were seen once. Sequenced input: blood. The receptors here all came from an elderly man in good health.

This clonotype was counted between two and nine times. The chain couples TRBV15 to TRBJ2-1; perhaps TRBD1 as D (5 bases). The J call could be wrong; TRBJ2-7 is a better fit for the DNA end. The CDR3 extends over 18 amino acids. Per the germline V gene, CDR1 is LNHNV and CDR2 is YYDKDF (reference sequence). In DNA form, the CDR3 reads TGTGCCACCAGCAGAGATAGGGGCCGGTATGGCTCCTACAATGAGCAGTACTTC. The encoded protein is CATSRDRGRYGSYNEQYF.

This clonotype was observed a few times. This rearrangement joins TRBV20-1 to TRBJ2-4; D might be TRBD1 or TRBD2, each matching 5 bases. The CDR3 contains 16 residues. CDR1 and CDR2 from the germline V gene are DFQATT and SNEGSKA (reference sequence). Trimming left V 0 bases short and J 1 base short, with 13 bases between. The CDR3, as DNA: TGCAGTGCTAGAGATCACGTGAGGGGCGCCAAAAACATTCAGTACTTC. Residues: CSARDHVRGAKNIQYF.

This sequence joins TRBV30 and TRBJ2-6, with TRBD1 as a possible D gene (5 bases). In germline, CDR1 is GTSNPN, CDR2 SVGIG (reference sequence). This CDR3 is 14 amino acids long. V was trimmed by 3 bases and J by 2 bases, leaving 8 bases between them. Here the CDR3 DNA reads TGTGCCTGGAGGCAGGGAACTGGGGCCAACGTCCTGACTTTC. It codes for CAWRQGTGANVLTF. The full variable domain, rest sourced from reference TRBV30 and TRBJ2-6, is SQTIHQWPATLVQPVGSPLSLECTVEGTSNPNLYWYRQAAGRGLQLLFYSVGIGQISSEVPQNLSASRPQDRQFILSSKKLLLSDSGFYLCAWRQGTGANVLTFGAGSRLTVL.

The chain employs TRBV29-1 and TRBJ2-3; TRBD1 matches at 7 bases. This CDR3 has 14 amino acids. Germline CDR1 is SQVTM and CDR2 is ANQGSEA. J was trimmed by 4 bases and V by 6 bases; bases with no gene match: 10. The CDR3 nucleotides read TGCAGCGTCAGGGGCAGGGGGAGCCCAGATACGCAGTATTTT. Translating gives CSVRGRGSPDTQYF.

The chain has TRBV20-1 and TRBJ1-1, with a possible D match to TRBD1 (6 bases). Per the germline V gene, CDR1 is DFQATT and CDR2 is SNEGSKA (reference sequence). Between the trimmed V and J ends, which lost 0 bases and 6 bases, there was a span of 14 bases. The length of the CDR3 is 14 residues. The CDR3 protein is CSARDRTVGAEAFF. Written as DNA, the CDR3 is TGCAGTGCTAGAGACCGGACAGTTGGGGCTGAAGCTTTCTTT.

This chain joins TRBV6-6 and TRBJ2-3; 7 bases fit TRBD2. The length of the CDR3 is 14 residues. Germline V lookup: CDR1 MNHNY, CDR2 SVGAGI (reference sequence). V was clipped by 10 bases and J by 3 bases; unmatched bases: 10. The CDR3: CANSMGRGTDTQYF. The CDR3 nucleotides are TGTGCCAACTCAATGGGGAGGGGAACAGATACGCAGTATTTT.

The gene calls are TRBV6-2 or TRBV6-3 and TRBJ2-5; no clear D. Germline-derived CDR1 and CDR2 are MNHEY and SVGEGT. The CDR3 has 12 amino acids. Trimming took off 4 bases at V and 5 bases at J, with 8 bases between the two ends. The CDR3, as DNA: TGTGCCAGCAGTTGGGCCGCCGAGACCCAGTACTTC. Translated, it gives CASSWAAETQYF.

The V and J genes are TRBV20-1 and TRBJ2-6, with 14 positions matching TRBD2. The V segment lost 6 bases and the J segment 2 bases; nucleotides outside the gene matches: 6. The CDR3 length is 17 residues. Per germline, CDR1 DFQATT and CDR2 SNEGSKA (reference sequence). Here the CDR3 DNA reads TGCAGTGCGCTGGGACTAGCGGGAGCTACTGGGGCCAACGTCCTGACTTTC. It specifies CSALGLAGATGANVLTF.

This clonotype was seen a few times. V gene TRBV10-2 combines with J gene TRBJ2-3; no clear D gene. Trimming took 6 bases from V and 4 from J, leaving 5 bases between them. The CDR3 spans 11 residues. Germline-derived CDR1 and CDR2 are WSHSY and SAAADI. DNA of the CDR3: TGCGCCAGCAGCGGCGCAGATACGCAGTATTTT. Residues: CASSGADTQYF.

This clonotype was counted ten times or more. The rearrangement joins TRBV5-1 to TRBJ1-1; TRBD1 aligns across 9 bases. This CDR3 is built from 14 residues. V shed 0 bases, J shed 5 bases, and the junction held 2 bases outside the gene matches. Germline V gives CDR1 SGHRS, CDR2 YFSETQ. The CDR3 loop is CASSLGDRVTEAFF. In nucleotides, the CDR3 is TGCGCCAGCAGCTTGGGGGACAGGGTTACTGAAGCTTTCTTT. Looking up the rest from reference TRBV5-1 and TRBJ1-1 gives the full variable domain: KAGVTQTPRYLIKTRGQQVTLSCSPISGHRSVSWYQQTPGQGLQFLFEYFSETQRNKGNFPGRFSGRQFSNSRSEMNVSTLELGDSALYLCASSLGDRVTEAFFGQGTRLTVV.

The V and J genes are TRBV7-9 and TRBJ2-1; D ambiguous. Trimming stripped 1 base from V and 7 bases from J, with 8 bases between. Per germline, CDR1 SEHNR and CDR2 FQNEAQ (reference sequence). The CDR3 loop spans 13 amino acids. The chain's CDR3 is CASSLVLTNEQFF. CDR3 nucleotides: TGTGCCAGCAGCTTAGTCCTCACTAATGAGCAGTTCTTC.

The chain couples TRBV4-3 to TRBJ2-7; D unclear. This CDR3 has 12 amino acids. Germline values: CDR1 LGHNA, CDR2 YSLEER. Deletions cut 0 bases from V and 7 bases from J, with 7 bases between. CDR3 loop: CASSQDWREQYF. CDR3 DNA sequence: TGCGCCAGCAGCCAAGATTGGCGTGAGCAGTACTTC.

The chain has TRBV18 and TRBJ2-1; a weak D match, TRBD2 (6 bases). The CDR3 has 15 residues. Germline assignment: CDR1 KGHSH and CDR2 LQKENI. V was clipped by 8 bases and J by 4 bases, with 18 bases between them. CDR3 in DNA: TGTGCCAGCCTCCCCCCCGGGACTTTATACAATGAGCAGTTCTTC. Its translation: CASLPPGTLYNEQFF.

The gene calls are TRBV10-3 and TRBJ1-4, with D maybe TRBD1 (6 bases). CDR3 length: 17 amino acids. Germline V gene sequence: CDR1 ENHRY, CDR2 SYGVKD. V lost 4 bases, J lost 0 bases, and 15 bases lay in between. The CDR3 is CAISATQGPATNEKLFF. The CDR3 DNA reads as TGTGCCATCAGTGCGACACAGGGCCCTGCAACTAATGAAAAACTGTTTTTT.

This clonotype appeared once. The V and J genes are TRBV12-3 or TRBV12-4 and TRBJ1-1; 7 bases map to TRBD1. V trimming: 3 bases; J trimming: 4 bases; junction bases outside the gene matches: 5. The CDR3 contains 14 residues. The chain's CDR3 is CASSFRQGVTEAFF. The CDR3 nucleotides read TGTGCCAGCAGTTTCAGACAGGGCGTCACTGAAGCTTTCTTT.

The V call is TRBV27, the J call TRBJ1-5; D possibly corresponds to TRBD1 (5 bases). Germline loops: CDR1 MNHEY, CDR2 SMNVEV (reference sequence). Between the trimmed V and J ends, which lost 0 bases and 2 bases, there was a span of 11 bases. This CDR3 has 16 amino acids. The CDR3 coding sequence is TGTGCCAGCAGTTTATCGGGAGGGGTAGGCAATCAGCCCCAGCATTTT. This codes for CASSLSGGVGNQPQHF.

J is TRBJ2-1 and V is TRBV7-7; TRBD1 matches 10 bases. The CDR3 runs 16 residues. Germline assignment: CDR1 SSHAT and CDR2 FNYEAQ (reference sequence). The trim removed 4 bases at V and 8 bases at J, leaving 11 bases unmatched. The CDR3 DNA follows: TGTGCCAGCAGCTCCCGGGACAGGGGACTTGGCGATGAGCAGTTCTTC. Translated, it gives CASSSRDRGLGDEQFF.

This clonotype showed up just a few times. The chain combines TRBV6-2 or TRBV6-3 with TRBJ2-7; weak D call: TRBD1 (5 bases). Trimming shortened V by 1 base and J by 6 bases, and 13 bases separated the two germline ends. This CDR3 comprises 14 residues. Germline V gives CDR1 MNHEY, CDR2 SVGEGT. The chain's CDR3 is CASSYLQVQGEQYF. For the CDR3, the DNA is TGTGCCAGCAGTTACTTGCAGGTTCAGGGCGAGCAGTACTTC.

The J gene is TRBJ1-1, the V gene TRBV6-5, with D unclear. V was shortened by 5 bases and J by 3 bases, with 13 bases between the two germline ends. This CDR3 region has 14 residues. CDR1 is MNHEY and CDR2 is SVGAGI in the germline V gene. The CDR3: CASSKPHGDTEAFF. CDR3 bases: TGTGCCAGCAGTAAACCTCATGGCGACACTGAAGCTTTCTTT.

The rearrangement links TRBV14 to TRBJ1-1; D not certain. CDR3 size: 13 residues. From germline, CDR1 is SGHDN and CDR2 FVKESK. Trimming took off 5 bases at V and 1 base at J, with 8 bases between the two ends. This chain's CDR3 is CASSIPGNTEAFF. The CDR3 region has the DNA TGTGCCAGCAGCATCCCGGGGAACACTGAAGCTTTCTTT.